One and the same sample provided the 13 T cell receptor beta chains below, sequenced in a study of CD8 T cells in Susac syndrome. Reverse transcription used about 0.45 to 1 ug RNA and random hexamers. TCRdb reprocessed the immunoSEQ multiplex PCR reads via MiXCR and lists one record per CDR3 protein. The table has about 300,000 distinct CDR3 sequences, 75% to 85% seen once. The sequenced sample consisted of CD8+ T cells from PBMCs. Source of these receptors: a human donor with multiple sclerosis.

V and J are TRBV6-6 and TRBJ2-7, with D perhaps matching TRBD2 (5 bases). The CDR3 has 15 amino acids. V lost 6 bases and J lost 5, with 20 bases in between. The germline V gene encodes CDR1 MNHNY and CDR2 SVGAGI (reference sequence). The CDR3 coding sequence is TGTGCCAGCAGACCCATTACTGGGCGAGGGAACGAGCAGTACTTC. This sequence encodes CASRPITGRGNEQYF.

The chain carries TRBV4-3 and TRBJ1-1; the D is unclear. V was shortened by 0 bases and J by 3 bases, with 11 bases between the two germline ends. The CDR3 has 15 amino acids. Germline assignment: CDR1 LGHNA and CDR2 YSLEER. In DNA, the CDR3 is TGCGCCAGCAGCCAAGATCGAGGGCCCTACACTGAAGCTTTCTTT. Its translation: CASSQDRGPYTEAFF.

The chain combines TRBV10-3 with TRBJ1-1, with D unclear. V lost 1 base, J lost 4 bases, and 13 bases lay in between. CDR1 is ENHRY, CDR2 SYGVKD, per germline. This CDR3 is built from 15 residues. In nucleotides, the CDR3 is TGTGCCATCAGTGAGTACCCACGGGGTACCACTGAAGCTTTCTTT. This gives the protein CAISEYPRGTTEAFF.

The J gene is TRBJ2-1, the V gene TRBV11-2; unclear D gene. This CDR3 region has 13 residues. The V gene lost 3 bases and the J gene lost 5 bases, with 8 bases spanning the gap. Germline V gives CDR1 SGHAT, CDR2 FQNNGV. This chain's CDR3 is CASSLVIDNEQFF. CDR3 DNA sequence: TGTGCCAGCAGCTTGGTCATCGACAATGAGCAGTTCTTC.

V and J are TRBV7-2 and TRBJ1-5; D gene unclear. The germline CDR1 and CDR2 sequences are SGHTA and FQGNSA. Trimming left V 1 base short and J 9 bases short, with 19 bases between. The CDR3 contains 16 residues. The CDR3 sequence: CASSLDPSPLYGPQHF. In DNA, the CDR3 is TGTGCCAGCAGCTTAGATCCTTCCCCTCTCTATGGGCCCCAGCATTTT.

The V gene is TRBV6-2 or TRBV6-3, the J gene TRBJ2-2; TRBD2 matches at 7 bases. Germline V gene sequence: CDR1 MNHEY, CDR2 SVGEGT. CDR3 length equals 16 residues. Trimming cost V 6 bases and J 5 bases; bases outside gene matches: 12. The CDR3 spells CASSPLTAGVTGELFF. CDR3 bases: TGTGCCAGCAGCCCCCTGACGGCGGGAGTAACCGGGGAGCTGTTTTTT.

The J gene is TRBJ2-5, the V gene TRBV4-1; D remains ambiguous. Trimming took 1 base from V and 2 from J, leaving 5 bases between them. Per the germline V gene, CDR1 is MGHRA and CDR2 is YSYEKL. This CDR3 is built from 13 residues. The CDR3 DNA reads as TGCGCCAGCAGCCAAGCGCGGCAAGAGACCCAGTACTTC. This translates into CASSQARQETQYF.

This chain uses TRBV28 with TRBJ2-7; TRBD1 matches 11 bases. After removal of 7 bases from V and 7 bases from J, the junction contained 9 bases not matched to a gene. CDR3 length: 14 amino acids. Germline CDR1 reads MDHEN; CDR2 reads SYDVKM. CDR3 sequence reads: CASIGGQGGEEQYF. Here the CDR3 DNA reads TGTGCCAGCATCGGGGGACAGGGGGGAGAAGAGCAGTACTTC.

V and J are TRBV6-2 or TRBV6-3 and TRBJ2-1, with TRBD2 identical over 13 bases. The V and J ends lost 6 bases and 4 bases, in that order; junction bases with no gene match: 3. Per germline, CDR1 MNHEY and CDR2 SVGEGT. The CDR3 loop spans 15 amino acids. Written as DNA, the CDR3 is TGTGCCAGCAGGGGACTAGCGGGATTATACAATGAGCAGTTCTTC. This sequence encodes CASRGLAGLYNEQFF.

The chain has TRBV29-1 and TRBJ2-3; 8 bases fit TRBD2. Trimming took 4 bases from V and 0 from J; bases not matched to a gene: 0. CDR1 SQVTM and CDR2 ANQGSEA come from the germline V gene. The CDR3 extends over 13 amino acids. For the CDR3, the DNA is TGCAGCGTTGCGGGAGGGAGCACAGATACGCAGTATTTT. Translation: CSVAGGSTDTQYF.

V and J are TRBV11-3 and TRBJ2-1; 10 positions match TRBD1. V lost 1 base to trimming and J lost 6 bases; unmatched junction nucleotides: 3. From germline, CDR1 is SGHNT and CDR2 YENEEA. This CDR3 contains 15 residues. This chain's CDR3 is CASSLGRTGGNEQFF. In DNA, the CDR3 is TGTGCCAGCAGCTTAGGCCGGACAGGGGGCAATGAGCAGTTCTTC.

J is TRBJ1-2 and V is TRBV5-4; the D gene is possibly TRBD1 (5 bases). This CDR3 is 15 amino acids long. V lost 0 bases to trimming and J lost 5 bases, with 14 bases between them. Germline assignment: CDR1 SGHNT and CDR2 YYREEE (reference sequence). The CDR3 sequence: CASSLEIQGSYGYTF. As DNA, the CDR3 is TGTGCCAGCAGCTTGGAGATTCAGGGTTCGTATGGCTACACCTTC.

The genes are TRBV11-2 and TRBJ2-1, with unresolved D. The V end was cut by 4 bases, the J end by 2 bases, with 24 bases between. The CDR3 runs 19 residues. Germline V lookup: CDR1 SGHAT, CDR2 FQNNGV. The chain's CDR3 is CASSSPPHEYGATYNEQFF. CDR3 bases: TGTGCCAGCAGCTCACCCCCCCACGAATACGGAGCGACCTACAATGAGCAGTTCTTC.